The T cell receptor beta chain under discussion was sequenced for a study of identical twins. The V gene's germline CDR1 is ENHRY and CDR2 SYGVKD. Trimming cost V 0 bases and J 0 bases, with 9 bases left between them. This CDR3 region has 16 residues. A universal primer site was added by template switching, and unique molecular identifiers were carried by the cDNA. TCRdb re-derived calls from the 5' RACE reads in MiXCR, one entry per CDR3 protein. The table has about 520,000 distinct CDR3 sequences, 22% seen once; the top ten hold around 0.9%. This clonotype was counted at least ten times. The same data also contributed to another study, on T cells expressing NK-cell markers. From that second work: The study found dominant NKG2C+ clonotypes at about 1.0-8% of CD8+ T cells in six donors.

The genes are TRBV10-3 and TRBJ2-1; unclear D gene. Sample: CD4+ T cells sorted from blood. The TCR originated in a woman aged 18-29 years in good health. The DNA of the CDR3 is TGTGCCATCAGTGAGTCAAGCTCCCGCTCCTACAATGAGCAGTTCTTC. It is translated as CAISESSSRSYNEQFF.